Listed here are 19 T cell receptor beta chains from one sample, sequenced in a study of T cell responses to AZD1222 COVID-19 vaccine (dated by TCRdb to 2020 to 2023). Explained via the paper, the time point label denotes: baseline before first vaccination. Interpreted using the paper, the treatment or condition label stands for: meningococcal conjugate vaccine given as trial control. Library preparation employed the immunoSEQ multiplex PCR assay. TCRdb provides this immuneACCESS table in a form limited to in-frame rearrangements. Some clones are lacking; in checked studies, under half of them reflect an unresolved V gene, and why the rest are absent is not known. Within this sample are some 200,000 clones, with approximately 94% of them counted one time only. Jointly, the top ten make up approximately 1% of the sample. The specimen comprised peripheral blood, sampled on day 0 of MenACWY control vaccination. These receptors all stem from an adult in good health.

The V and J genes are TRBV7-2 and TRBJ1-4; D gene ambiguous. The CDR3 is 13 amino acids. Trimming removed 2 bases at V and 4 bases at J, with 5 bases between. Germline V CDR1 and CDR2: SGHTA, FQGNSA. CDR3 coding DNA: TGTGCCAGCAGCTTATTGCATAATGAAAAACTGTTTTTT. As protein: CASSLLHNEKLFF.

This clone was counted a single time. The rearrangement joins TRBV12-3 or TRBV12-4 to TRBJ2-2, with D tentatively TRBD2 (5 bases). Trimming cost V 5 bases and J 6 bases, with 10 bases left between them. The CDR3 has 13 amino acids. CDR3 loop: CASSPRGPGELFF. The CDR3, as DNA: TGTGCCAGCAGTCCCCGCGGGCCCGGGGAGCTGTTTTTT.

The gene calls are TRBV10-3 and TRBJ2-1; 9 bases fit TRBD1. The CDR3 is 13 amino acids. Germline trimming cut 6 bases from V and 5 bases from J; bases unmatched to any gene: 2. The germline CDR1 and CDR2 sequences are ENHRY and SYGVKD. The CDR3 DNA is TGTGCCATCAGGGGACAGGGCCACAATGAGCAGTTCTTC. Its translation: CAIRGQGHNEQFF.

The genes are TRBV30 and TRBJ2-3; 8 nucleotides agree with TRBD2. With 7 bases clipped from V and 1 base from J, the junction kept 7 bases outside the gene matches. This CDR3 spans 14 amino acids. In germline, CDR1 is GTSNPN, CDR2 SVGIG (reference sequence). In nucleotides, the CDR3 is TGTGCCTCTTCTAGGCGGGGGGGCACAGATACGCAGTATTTT. Translating gives CASSRRGGTDTQYF.

This clone was found once. The rearrangement joins TRBV3-1 (or the pseudogene TRBV3-2) to TRBJ2-7, with D unresolved. Germline V gene sequence: CDR1 LGHDT, CDR2 YNNKEL (reference sequence). Trimming stripped 6 bases from V and 0 bases from J, with 9 bases between. The CDR3 covers 13 residues. The DNA of the CDR3 is TGTGCCAGCAGTCGAGGCCTCTCCTACGAGCAGTACTTC. This encodes CASSRGLSYEQYF.

The chain carries TRBV28 and TRBJ1-3, with 8 bases lining up with TRBD1. CDR1 and CDR2 (germline): MDHEN, SYDVKM. V shed 5 bases, J shed 7 bases, and the junction held 7 bases outside the gene matches. The CDR3 is 14 residues long. CDR3 sequence (DNA): TGTGCCAGCAGTCCTTTCACAGGGGGTAACACCATATATTTT. Its protein product is CASSPFTGGNTIYF.

This clone has only one observation. The chain couples TRBV11-2 to TRBJ1-2; possibly TRBD1 for D (6 bases). The CDR3 runs 12 residues. In germline, CDR1 is SGHAT, CDR2 FQNNGV. V lost 3 bases and J 9 bases, leaving 11 bases between the germline ends. The CDR3 DNA reads TGTGCCAGCAGCTTTACAGGGAACAGCTACACCTTC. Protein: CASSFTGNSYTF.

The chain is built from TRBV5-5 and TRBJ1-2; a weak D match, TRBD1 (6 bases). This CDR3 spans 16 amino acids. V dropped 0 bases and J dropped 6 bases, with 18 bases sitting between them. CDR1 is SGHKS and CDR2 is YYEKEE in the germline V gene (reference sequence). The CDR3 region is CASSLARDTAVNGYTF. DNA of the CDR3: TGTGCCAGCAGCTTGGCACGGGACACGGCAGTCAATGGCTACACCTTC.

The gene calls are TRBV6-4 and TRBJ1-2; D is possibly TRBD1 (5 bases). V was trimmed by 5 bases and J by 4 bases, leaving 17 bases between them. The CDR3 is 15 amino acids. Germline CDR1 reads MRHNA; CDR2 reads SNTAGT. This CDR3 is CASSPRDQGPYGYTF. The CDR3, as DNA: TGTGCCAGCAGTCCCCGGGACCAGGGACCCTATGGCTACACCTTC.

The chain carries TRBV7-2 and TRBJ2-3; D is perhaps TRBD2 (5 bases). Germline lookup yields CDR1 SGHTA and CDR2 FQGNSA. The CDR3 is 16 amino acids. Trimming removed 0 bases from V and 2 bases from J, with 12 bases in between. CDR3: CASSLAPTTATDTQYF. In nucleotides, the CDR3 is TGTGCCAGCAGCTTAGCCCCGACTACTGCCACAGATACGCAGTATTTT.

The chain has TRBV5-6 and TRBJ1-4; possibly TRBD1 for D (5 bases). Trimming removed 2 bases from V and 5 bases from J, with 10 bases in between. The germline V gene has CDR1 SGHDT and CDR2 YYEEEE. This CDR3 comprises 14 residues. The chain's CDR3 is CASSFRQQNEKLFF. The CDR3 nucleotides read TGTGCCAGCAGCTTTAGACAGCAGAATGAAAAACTGTTTTTT.

CDR3 sequence: CASSPNEGYGYTF. DNA of the CDR3: TGTGCCAGCAGCCCGAATGAGGGCTATGGCTACACCTTC. The rearrangement links TRBV7-3 to TRBJ1-2; D unresolved. CDR3 length: 13 residues. Trimming left V 5 bases short and J 4 bases short, with 11 bases between. Looked up from germline, CDR1 is SGHTA and CDR2 is FQGTGA.

This chain connects TRBV5-1 to TRBJ1-1, with a weak D call TRBD1 (5 bases). Germline V gene data show CDR1 as SGHRS and CDR2 as YFSETQ. V was pared by 2 bases and J by 11 bases, with 19 bases between. The CDR3 consists of 14 residues. CDR3 nucleotides: TGCGCCAGCAGCTTTACGGGACTTTTGGCTGTCGCTTTCTTT. Protein product: CASSFTGLLAVAFF.

On this clone: A read error may produce the germline difference seen at one junction end. V usage is TRBV6-1 and J usage is TRBJ1-3, with D uncertain. This CDR3 is built from 12 residues. Per germline, CDR1 MNHNS and CDR2 SASEGT. DNA of the CDR3: TGTGCCAGCAGTCAAGCGGGAAACACCATATATTTT. Encoded protein: CASSQAGNTIYF.

This chain uses TRBV6-5 with TRBJ1-3, with D maybe TRBD1 (6 bases). The V gene's germline CDR1 is MNHEY and CDR2 SVGAGI. This CDR3 is 16 amino acids long. V was clipped by 2 bases and J by 4 bases, with 15 bases between them. The CDR3 nucleotides read TGTGCCAGCAGTTACGACAGGACAGCGCCCGGAAACACCATATATTTT. This translates into CASSYDRTAPGNTIYF.

V gene TRBV24-1 combines with J gene TRBJ1-1; D might be TRBD1 (6 bases). CDR3 size: 11 residues. Trimming took off 7 bases at V and 6 bases at J, with 8 bases between the two ends. Looked up from germline, CDR1 is KGHDR and CDR2 is SFDVKD. DNA for the CDR3: TGTGCCACCAGACAGGGCTCTGAAGCTTTCTTT. Its protein product is CATRQGSEAFF.

This sequence joins TRBV6-1 and TRBJ1-3; D possibly corresponds to TRBD1 (6 bases). Germline lookup yields CDR1 MNHNS and CDR2 SASEGT. Trimming stripped 4 bases from V and 0 bases from J, with 13 bases between. The CDR3 spans 16 residues. Here the CDR3 reads CASSVIGGHSGNTIYF. The CDR3 bases are TGTGCCAGCAGTGTGATTGGGGGACACTCTGGAAACACCATATATTTT.

V gene TRBV7-9 combines with J gene TRBJ2-1, with D possibly being TRBD2 (6 bases). The CDR3 contains 15 residues. In germline, CDR1 is SEHNR, CDR2 FQNEAQ (reference sequence). V was pared by 0 bases and J by 4 bases, with 10 bases between. CDR3 region: CASSLAGGTYNEQFF. The CDR3 coding sequence is TGTGCCAGCAGCTTAGCCGGGGGAACTTACAATGAGCAGTTCTTC.

The rearrangement joins TRBV6-2 or TRBV6-3 to TRBJ1-5; TRBD1 might be the D (6 bases). Trimming took 5 bases from V and 2 from J, leaving 13 bases between them. The germline gives CDR1 MNHEY, CDR2 SVGEGT. The CDR3 is 15 residues long. CDR3 in amino acids: CASSHRALGNQPQHF. The CDR3 DNA reads as TGTGCCAGCAGTCACAGGGCTTTGGGCAATCAGCCCCAGCATTTT.